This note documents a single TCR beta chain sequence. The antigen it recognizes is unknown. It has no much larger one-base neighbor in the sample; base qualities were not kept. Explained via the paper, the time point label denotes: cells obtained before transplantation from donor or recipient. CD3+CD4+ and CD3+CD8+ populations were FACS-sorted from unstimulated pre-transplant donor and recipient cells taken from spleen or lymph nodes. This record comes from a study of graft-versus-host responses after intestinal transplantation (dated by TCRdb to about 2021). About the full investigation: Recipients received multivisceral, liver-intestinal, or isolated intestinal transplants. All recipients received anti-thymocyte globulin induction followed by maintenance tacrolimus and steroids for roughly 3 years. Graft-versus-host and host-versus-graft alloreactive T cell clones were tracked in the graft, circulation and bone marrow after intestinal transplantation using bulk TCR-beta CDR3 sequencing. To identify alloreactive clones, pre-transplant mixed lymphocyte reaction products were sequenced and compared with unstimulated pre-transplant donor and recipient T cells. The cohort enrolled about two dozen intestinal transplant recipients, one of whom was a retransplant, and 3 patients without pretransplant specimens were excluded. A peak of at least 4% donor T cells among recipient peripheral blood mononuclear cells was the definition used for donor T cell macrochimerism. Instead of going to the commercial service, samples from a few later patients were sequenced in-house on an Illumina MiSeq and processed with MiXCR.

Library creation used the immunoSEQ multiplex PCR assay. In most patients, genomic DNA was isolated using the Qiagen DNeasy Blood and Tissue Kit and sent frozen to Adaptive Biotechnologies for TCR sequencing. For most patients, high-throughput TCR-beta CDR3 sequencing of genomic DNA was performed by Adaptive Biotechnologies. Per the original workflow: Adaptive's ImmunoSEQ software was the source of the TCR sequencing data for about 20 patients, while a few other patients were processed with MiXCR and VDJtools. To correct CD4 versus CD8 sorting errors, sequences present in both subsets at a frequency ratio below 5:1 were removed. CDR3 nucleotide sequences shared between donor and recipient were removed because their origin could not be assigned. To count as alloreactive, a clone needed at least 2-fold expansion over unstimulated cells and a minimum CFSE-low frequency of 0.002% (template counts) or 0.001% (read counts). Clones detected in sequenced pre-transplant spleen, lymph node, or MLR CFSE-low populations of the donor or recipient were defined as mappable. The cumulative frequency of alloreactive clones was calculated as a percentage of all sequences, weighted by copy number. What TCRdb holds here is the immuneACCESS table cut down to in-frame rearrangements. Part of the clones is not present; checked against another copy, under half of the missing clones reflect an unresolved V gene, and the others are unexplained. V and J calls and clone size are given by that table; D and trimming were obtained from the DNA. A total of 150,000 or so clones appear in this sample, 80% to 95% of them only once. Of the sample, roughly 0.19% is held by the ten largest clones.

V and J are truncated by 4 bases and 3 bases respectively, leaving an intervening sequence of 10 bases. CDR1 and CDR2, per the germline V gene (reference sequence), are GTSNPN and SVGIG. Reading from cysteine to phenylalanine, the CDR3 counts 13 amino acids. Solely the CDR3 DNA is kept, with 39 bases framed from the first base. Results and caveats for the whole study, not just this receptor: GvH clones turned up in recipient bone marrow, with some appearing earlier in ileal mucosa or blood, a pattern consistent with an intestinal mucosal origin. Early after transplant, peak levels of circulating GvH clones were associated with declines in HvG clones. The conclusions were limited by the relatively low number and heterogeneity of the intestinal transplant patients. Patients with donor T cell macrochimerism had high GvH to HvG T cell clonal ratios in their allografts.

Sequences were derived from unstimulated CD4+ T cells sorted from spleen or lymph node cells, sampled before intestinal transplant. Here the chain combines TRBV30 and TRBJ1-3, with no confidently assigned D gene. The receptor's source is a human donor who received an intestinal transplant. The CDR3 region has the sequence CAWTVVDGNTIYF. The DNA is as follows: TGTGCCTGGACGGTGGTCGATGGAAACACCATATATTTT.